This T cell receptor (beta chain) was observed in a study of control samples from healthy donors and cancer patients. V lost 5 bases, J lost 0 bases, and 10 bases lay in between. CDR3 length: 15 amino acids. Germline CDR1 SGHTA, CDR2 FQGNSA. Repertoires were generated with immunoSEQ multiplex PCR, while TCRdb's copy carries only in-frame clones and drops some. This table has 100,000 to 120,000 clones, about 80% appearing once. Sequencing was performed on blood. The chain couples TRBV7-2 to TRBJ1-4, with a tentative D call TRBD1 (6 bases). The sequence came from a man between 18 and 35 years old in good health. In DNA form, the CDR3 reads TGTGCCAGCAGCCTTACAGGGACAACTAATGAAAAACTGTTTTTT. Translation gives CASSLTGTTNEKLFF. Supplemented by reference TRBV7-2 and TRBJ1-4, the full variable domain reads GAGVSQSPSNKVTEKGKDVELRCDPISGHTALYWYRQSLGQGLEFLIYFQGNSAPDKSGLPSDRFSAERTGGSVSTLTIQRTQQEDSAVYLCASSLTGTTNEKLFFGSGTQLSVL.